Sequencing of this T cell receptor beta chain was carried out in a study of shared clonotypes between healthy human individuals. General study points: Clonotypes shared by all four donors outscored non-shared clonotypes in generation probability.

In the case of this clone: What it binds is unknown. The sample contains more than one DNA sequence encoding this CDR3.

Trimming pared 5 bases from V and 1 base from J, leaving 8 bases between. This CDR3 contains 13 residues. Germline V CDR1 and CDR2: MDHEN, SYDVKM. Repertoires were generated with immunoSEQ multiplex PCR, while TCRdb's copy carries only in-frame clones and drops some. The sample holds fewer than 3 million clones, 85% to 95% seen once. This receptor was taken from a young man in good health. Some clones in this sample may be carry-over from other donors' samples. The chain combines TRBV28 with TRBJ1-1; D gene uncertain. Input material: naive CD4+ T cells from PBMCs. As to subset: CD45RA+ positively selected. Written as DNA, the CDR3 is TGTGCCAGCAGTCCGCGTCAGAACACTGAAGCTTTCTTT. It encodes CASSPRQNTEAFF. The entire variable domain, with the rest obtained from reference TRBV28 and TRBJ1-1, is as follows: DVKVTQSSRYLVKRTGEKVFLECVQDMDHENMFWYRQDPGLGLRLIYFSYDVKMKEKGDIPEGYSVSREKKERFSLILESASTNQTSMYLCASSPRQNTEAFFGQGTRLTVV.